These 31 T cell receptor beta chains came from one sample sequenced in a study of blood T cell repertoires in COVID-19. Generated by immunoSEQ multiplex PCR, the TCRdb table keeps only in-frame clones and is missing some. The sample holds 200,000 or so clones, around 86% seen once. The sequencing input was PBMCs or T cells enriched from blood (not recorded which). The receptors shown here come from a man aged 25-45 years in a cohort exposed to, infected with or recovered from COVID-19 (not recorded which).

The chain combines TRBV24-1 with TRBJ1-2, with TRBD1 matching over 7 bases. Germline values: CDR1 KGHDR, CDR2 SFDVKD. The V segment lost 4 bases and the J segment 0 bases; nucleotides outside the gene matches: 4. There are 15 residues in the CDR3. This CDR3 reads CATSDLRGPNYGYTF. CDR3 nucleotide sequence: TGTGCCACCAGTGACTTGAGGGGGCCTAACTATGGCTACACCTTC.

Written as DNA, the CDR3 is TGTGCCAGCAGCTTATATCAGGGGGACGGGAACACCGGGGAGCTGTTTTTT. Translating gives CASSLYQGDGNTGELFF. The chain combines TRBV7-9 with TRBJ2-2; 7 positions agree with TRBD1. From germline, CDR1 is SEHNR and CDR2 FQNEAQ (reference sequence). V gave up 2 bases and J gave up 1 base; unmatched junction bases: 7. This CDR3 contains 17 residues.

The chain joins TRBV7-6 to TRBJ2-7, with 7 bases identical to TRBD2. Per the germline V gene, CDR1 is SGHVS and CDR2 is FNYEAQ. J lost 0 bases, V lost 0 bases, and 5 bases had no gene match. This CDR3 is 16 amino acids long. The CDR3 protein is CASSLASSGFSYEQYF. For the CDR3, the DNA is TGTGCCAGCAGCTTAGCCTCTAGCGGCTTCTCCTACGAGCAGTACTTC.

The chain links TRBV7-9 to TRBJ2-7; D remains ambiguous. CDR3 length: 12 amino acids. V was shortened by 7 bases and J by 4 bases, with 11 bases between the two germline ends. In germline, CDR1 is SEHNR, CDR2 FQNEAQ (reference sequence). CDR3 sequence (DNA): TGTGCCAGCACCCCCGGTGAGTACGAGCAGTACTTC. Amino acid sequence: CASTPGEYEQYF.

This chain joins TRBV27 and TRBJ1-2; TRBD1 matches 8 bases. After removal of 2 bases from V and 8 bases from J, the junction contained 7 bases not matched to a gene. Germline CDR1 MNHEY, CDR2 SMNVEV (reference sequence). The CDR3 runs 14 residues. The CDR3 sequence is CASSLGQGARGYTF. CDR3 DNA: TGTGCCAGCAGTTTAGGTCAGGGGGCGCGAGGCTACACCTTC.

J is TRBJ2-3 and V is TRBV28, with 10 bases aligning to TRBD2. Germline CDR1 reads MDHEN; CDR2 reads SYDVKM. This CDR3 has 13 amino acids. Unmatched junction bases numbered 13, after V lost 7 bases and J lost 15 bases. The CDR3 DNA is TGTGCCAGCACTCCTCATAGGGCTAGCGGGAGCTATTTT. It yields the protein CASTPHRASGSYF.

This CDR3 reads CASSEGEAFF. The CDR3 bases are TGTGCCAGCTCGGAGGGCGAAGCTTTCTTT. The chain combines TRBV28 with TRBJ1-1; no reliable D call. The V end was cut by 8 bases, the J end by 8 bases, with 9 bases between. Per germline, CDR1 MDHEN and CDR2 SYDVKM. The CDR3 consists of 10 residues. The full variable domain, its missing parts supplied by reference TRBV28 and TRBJ1-1, is DVKVTQSSRYLVKRTGEKVFLECVQDMDHENMFWYRQDPGLGLRLIYFSYDVKMKEKGDIPEGYSVSREKKERFSLILESASTNQTSMYLCASSEGEAFFGQGTRLTVV.

CDR3 in DNA: TGTGCCAGCAGCCACGGGACAGGGATCTACGAGCAGTACTTC. It translates to CASSHGTGIYEQYF. The rearrangement joins TRBV5-5 to TRBJ2-7; TRBD1 aligns across 9 bases. The J segment lost 3 bases and the V segment lost 4 bases, leaving 5 bases of the junction unmatched. The CDR3 has 14 residues. Germline CDR1 is SGHKS and CDR2 is YYEKEE (reference sequence). The full variable domain, with the rest looked up from reference TRBV5-5 and TRBJ2-7, is DAGVTQSPTHLIKTRGQQVTLRCSPISGHKSVSWYQQVLGQGPQFIFQYYEKEERGRGNFPDRFSARQFPNYSSELNVNALLLGDSALYLCASSHGTGIYEQYFGPGTRLTVT.

This clone occurred a few times. The chain combines TRBV6-6 with TRBJ1-1; no clear D gene. Germline CDR1 MNHNY, CDR2 SVGAGI (reference sequence). The V end lost 4 bases, the J end lost 5 bases, and 20 bases lay between the germline ends. CDR3 length equals 16 residues. The DNA of the CDR3 is TGTGCCAGCAGTTCTCTAGATCAACGGCACTGGACTGAAGCTTTCTTT. This codes for CASSSLDQRHWTEAFF.

This clone has a handful of counts. V and J are TRBV3-1 (or the pseudogene TRBV3-2) and TRBJ2-7; a weak D match, TRBD2 (5 bases). The ends were cut back, 0 bases at V and 2 bases at J, with 14 bases in the middle. In germline, CDR1 is LGHDT, CDR2 YNNKEL (reference sequence). The CDR3 is 16 residues long. The CDR3 region has the DNA TGTGCCAGCAGCCAAGATATGAGGGCGGAGCCCTACGAGCAGTACTTC. It specifies CASSQDMRAEPYEQYF.

In this sample, this clone turned up once. The chain has TRBV9 and TRBJ2-1, with TRBD2 identical over 9 bases. V gave up 0 bases and J gave up 9 bases; unmatched junction bases: 10. The CDR3 sequence is 16 residues long. Germline V CDR1 and CDR2: SGDLS, YYNGEE. The CDR3 here is CASSVDSVAGEREQFF. The CDR3 bases are TGTGCCAGCAGCGTAGATTCGGTAGCGGGAGAGCGTGAGCAGTTCTTC. The entire variable domain, with the rest obtained from reference TRBV9 and TRBJ2-1, is as follows: DSGVTQTPKHLITATGQRVTLRCSPRSGDLSVYWYQQSLDQGLQFLIQYYNGEERAKGNILERFSAQQFPDLHSELNLSSLELGDSALYFCASSVDSVAGEREQFFGPGTRLTVL.

This clone showed up just a few times. The chain is built from TRBV7-3 and TRBJ2-5; D ambiguous. Germline V gene sequence: CDR1 SGHTA, CDR2 FQGTGA. Trimming took off 5 bases at V and 4 bases at J, with 11 bases between the two ends. This CDR3 is 13 amino acids long. CDR3 coding DNA: TGTGCCAGCAGCCCGAATTTCGGAGAGACCCAGTACTTC. Protein product: CASSPNFGETQYF.

V usage is TRBV18 and J usage is TRBJ1-5; possible D gene TRBD1, 5 bases. This CDR3 comprises 14 residues. The germline CDR1 and CDR2 sequences are KGHSH and LQKENI. V dropped 4 bases and J dropped 1 base, with 8 bases sitting between them. The CDR3 nucleotides read TGTGCCAGCTCACAACAGGAGAGCAATCAGCCCCAGCATTTT. Protein: CASSQQESNQPQHF.

The chain couples TRBV19 to TRBJ2-6; no clear D gene. The CDR3 runs 13 residues. V gave up 8 bases and J gave up 0 bases, with 5 bases separating them. CDR1 LNHDA and CDR2 SQIVND come from the germline V gene (reference sequence). The CDR3 is CASRSSGANVLTF. The CDR3 region has the DNA TGTGCCAGTCGGTCCTCTGGGGCCAACGTCCTGACTTTC.

This clone was seen a few times. The rearrangement joins TRBV10-3 to TRBJ2-7; TRBD2 agrees at 8 bases. Looked up from germline, CDR1 is ENHRY and CDR2 is SYGVKD. The CDR3 is 15 residues long. The trim removed 5 bases at V and 0 bases at J, leaving 6 bases unmatched. The CDR3 sequence: CAISRAGDLSYEQYF. CDR3 coding DNA: TGTGCCATCAGTCGAGCGGGAGACCTCTCCTACGAGCAGTACTTC.

This clone has just one count. V is TRBV2 and J is TRBJ1-2; TRBD1 matches 7 bases. This CDR3 is built from 16 residues. The V gene end was trimmed by 9 bases and the J gene end by 2 bases; junction bases not matched to a gene: 15. Per germline, CDR1 SNHLY and CDR2 FYNNEI. DNA of the CDR3: TGTGCCAGGGTTCCCCGGGACAGCCCTCGAAACTATGGCTACACCTTC. Encoded protein: CARVPRDSPRNYGYTF.

CDR3 sequence reads: CASSLGSSNQPQHF. DNA for the CDR3: TGTGCCAGCAGTCTGGGGAGTAGCAATCAGCCCCAGCATTTT. The genes are TRBV28 and TRBJ1-5, with unresolved D. Germline CDR1 is MDHEN and CDR2 is SYDVKM. CDR3 size: 14 residues. V lost 5 bases and J 0 bases, leaving 8 bases between the germline ends.

The V gene is TRBV27, the J gene TRBJ2-1; tentatively, D is TRBD2 (6 bases). The CDR3 length is 16 residues. Trimming removed 4 bases from V and 6 bases from J, with 19 bases in between. Germline-derived CDR1 and CDR2 are MNHEY and SMNVEV (reference sequence). This CDR3 reads CASSWGRTSSPNEQFF. CDR3 nucleotide sequence: TGTGCCAGCAGTTGGGGTAGAACTAGCTCTCCCAATGAGCAGTTCTTC.

A single count supports this clone. The CDR3 spells CAIRAPGQGAYEQYF. The CDR3 DNA reads as TGTGCCATCAGGGCCCCGGGACAGGGGGCGTACGAGCAGTACTTC. The chain links TRBV10-3 to TRBJ2-7, with 12 bases aligning to TRBD1. Trimming at V came to 6 bases and at J to 4 bases, leaving 7 bases not matched to a gene. This CDR3 spans 15 amino acids. From germline, CDR1 is ENHRY and CDR2 SYGVKD.

The genes are TRBV5-1 and TRBJ1-4; no reliable D call. V was trimmed by 0 bases and J by 8 bases, leaving 11 bases between them. This CDR3 has 14 residues. Germline V lookup: CDR1 SGHRS, CDR2 YFSETQ. CDR3 sequence reads: CASSLALGIEKLFF. For the CDR3, the DNA is TGCGCCAGCAGCTTGGCCCTCGGGATAGAAAAACTGTTTTTT. Drawing the rest from reference TRBV5-1 and TRBJ1-4, the complete variable domain is KAGVTQTPRYLIKTRGQQVTLSCSPISGHRSVSWYQQTPGQGLQFLFEYFSETQRNKGNFPGRFSGRQFSNSRSEMNVSTLELGDSALYLCASSLALGIEKLFFGSGTQLSVL.

The chain has TRBV7-9 and TRBJ2-1; D is possibly TRBD1 (5 bases). The CDR3 totals 15 residues. V was trimmed by 2 bases and J by 3 bases, leaving 11 bases between them. CDR1 is SEHNR and CDR2 is FQNEAQ in the germline V gene (reference sequence). CDR3 region: CASSLLSGNYNEQFF. As DNA, the CDR3 is TGTGCCAGCAGCTTATTATCAGGGAACTACAATGAGCAGTTCTTC. The full variable domain, rest sourced from reference TRBV7-9 and TRBJ2-1, is DTGVSQNPRHKITKRGQNVTFRCDPISEHNRLYWYRQTLGQGPEFLTYFQNEAQLEKSRLLSDRFSAERPKGSFSTLEIQRTEQGDSAMYLCASSLLSGNYNEQFFGPGTRLTVL.

The chain has TRBV6-4 and TRBJ2-1; 14 nucleotides align to TRBD2. This CDR3 is built from 16 residues. Trimming removed 6 bases from V and 6 bases from J; junction bases left unmatched: 7. The germline gives CDR1 MRHNA, CDR2 SNTAGT. For the CDR3, the DNA is TGTGCCAGCAGCCAGGGACTAGCGGGGGAGTCCAATGAGCAGTTCTTC. This encodes CASSQGLAGESNEQFF.

The chain combines TRBV6-5 with TRBJ1-4; D is perhaps TRBD1 (6 bases). This CDR3 has 15 residues. With 7 bases removed from V and 7 bases from J, the gap between germline ends came to 19 bases. Per germline, CDR1 MNHEY and CDR2 SVGAGI. The CDR3 DNA reads TGTGCCAGCACCGGCCGGGGGGCCCCTACTGAAAAACTGTTTTTT. Translation: CASTGRGAPTEKLFF.

The V call is TRBV5-1, the J call TRBJ2-7, with 10 positions matching TRBD1. Losses at the gene ends were 4 bases for V and 1 base for J; bases not matched to a gene: 2. This CDR3 spans 14 amino acids. Germline V gives CDR1 SGHRS, CDR2 YFSETQ. CDR3 in DNA: TGCGCCAGCAGCGGGACAGGGGAATCCTACGAGCAGTACTTC. This translates into CASSGTGESYEQYF.

The rearrangement uses TRBV15 and TRBJ2-3; the D is unclear. There are 15 residues in the CDR3. Germline V lookup: CDR1 LNHNV, CDR2 YYDKDF (reference sequence). The V end lost 4 bases, the J end lost 2 bases, and 13 bases lay between the germline ends. The CDR3 is CATSTLLGLTDTQYF. The DNA for the CDR3 is TGTGCCACCAGCACCCTGCTAGGTCTCACAGATACGCAGTATTTT.

This chain links TRBV19 with TRBJ1-1; the match to TRBD1 covers 7 bases. Germline CDR1 reads LNHDA; CDR2 reads SQIVND (reference sequence). The junction had 10 bases not matched to a gene; V was cut back by 8 bases and J by 1 base. The CDR3 covers 15 residues. The DNA for the CDR3 is TGTGCCAGTCTCACTAGGGGACAGAGGAACACTGAAGCTTTCTTT. It encodes CASLTRGQRNTEAFF. Looking up the rest from reference TRBV19 and TRBJ1-1 gives the full variable domain: DGGITQSPKYLFRKEGQNVTLSCEQNLNHDAMYWYRQDPGQGLRLIYYSQIVNDFQKGDIAEGYSVSREKKESFPLTVTSAQKNPTAFYLCASLTRGQRNTEAFFGQGTRLTVV.

This clone showed up just once. The V call is TRBV5-5, the J call TRBJ2-3; TRBD2 agrees at 9 bases. Trimming removed 6 bases from V and 3 bases from J; junction bases left unmatched: 8. Germline-derived CDR1 and CDR2 are SGHKS and YYEKEE (reference sequence). The CDR3 sequence is 15 residues long. The CDR3 DNA reads TGTGCCAGCAAACCAGCGGGAGGCCCTACAGATACGCAGTATTTT. It yields the protein CASKPAGGPTDTQYF.

This clone occurred once. V and J are TRBV7-2 and TRBJ2-3; the D gene is possibly TRBD2 (6 bases). This CDR3 comprises 16 residues. V was pared by 0 bases and J by 1 base, with 11 bases between. The V gene's germline CDR1 is SGHTA and CDR2 FQGNSA. CDR3 bases: TGTGCCAGCAGCTTAGCTAGCGGCCCCGGCACAGATACGCAGTATTTT. It translates to CASSLASGPGTDTQYF.

The J gene is TRBJ2-1, the V gene TRBV7-6; no reliable D call. The CDR3 has 16 amino acids. V was pared by 5 bases and J by 0 bases, with 14 bases between. In germline, CDR1 is SGHVS, CDR2 FNYEAQ. The CDR3 protein is CASSPFRVGSYNEQFF. The CDR3 DNA reads TGTGCCAGCAGCCCATTCCGGGTGGGCTCCTACAATGAGCAGTTCTTC.

This chain uses TRBV19 with TRBJ1-4; tentative D call: TRBD1 (6 bases). Germline V lookup: CDR1 LNHDA, CDR2 SQIVND (reference sequence). Trimming removed 8 bases from V and 8 bases from J, with 18 bases in between. This CDR3 is built from 14 residues. The CDR3 DNA sequence: TGTGCCAGTCGTACGGGGGGCGCTATGGAAAAACTGTTTTTT. This encodes CASRTGGAMEKLFF.

The gene calls are TRBV7-9 and TRBJ1-4, with D maybe TRBD1 (5 bases). The V end lost 5 bases, the J end lost 8 bases, and 12 bases lay between the germline ends. This CDR3 region has 13 residues. Germline V gene lookup returns CDR1 SEHNR and CDR2 FQNEAQ (reference sequence). Here the CDR3 reads CASSQGVGEKLFF. CDR3 coding DNA: TGTGCCAGCAGCCAAGGGGTGGGGGAAAAACTGTTTTTT.